This record concerns one T cell receptor beta chain sequence. Deep was the level at which the assay was run. For each subset, genomic DNA was distributed in equal portions over several immunoSEQ plates. In the sorted-subset replicate PCRs, 200 ng DNA, 25,000 to 30,000 T cell genomes, was used. Measured with immunoSEQ multiplex PCR; TCRdb has only the in-frame clones, and not every one. The data contain about 2.1 million clones, more than 85% of them singletons. Germline CDR1 is MGHRA and CDR2 is YSYEKL. This CDR3 has 17 amino acids. The junction had 13 bases not matched to a gene; V was cut back by 2 bases and J by 7 bases. CD45RO-negative CD8 cells positively selected for CCR7 made up the naive population, which excluded terminally differentiated effector memory CD45RA+ cells. Each sample came from a Caucasian adult donor living in Nashville, Tennessee. This record comes from a study of shared clonotypes between healthy human individuals.

The receptor was isolated from a man younger than 35 in good health. Some clones in this sample may be carry-over from other donors' samples. The chain combines TRBV4-1 with TRBJ2-1; 8 bases agree with TRBD1. The sequencing sample was made of naive CD8+ T cells from PBMCs. The CDR3 region has the DNA TGCGCCAGCAGCCAATGGGTGGGCCAGGGGGCGAGTAATGAGCAGTTCTTC. Translated, it gives CASSQWVGQGASNEQFF.